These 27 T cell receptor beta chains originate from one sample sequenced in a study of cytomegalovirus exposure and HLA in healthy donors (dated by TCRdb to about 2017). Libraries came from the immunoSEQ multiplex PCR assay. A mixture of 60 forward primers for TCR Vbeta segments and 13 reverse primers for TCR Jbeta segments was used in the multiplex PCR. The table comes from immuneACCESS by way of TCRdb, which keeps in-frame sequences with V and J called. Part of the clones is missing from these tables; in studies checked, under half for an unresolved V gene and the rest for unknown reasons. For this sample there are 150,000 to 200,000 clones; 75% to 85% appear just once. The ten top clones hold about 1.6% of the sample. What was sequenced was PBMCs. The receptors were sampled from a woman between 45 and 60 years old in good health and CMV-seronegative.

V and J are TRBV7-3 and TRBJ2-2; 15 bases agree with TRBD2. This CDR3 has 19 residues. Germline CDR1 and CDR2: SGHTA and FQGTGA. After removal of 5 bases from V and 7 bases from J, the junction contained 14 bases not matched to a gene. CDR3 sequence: CASSPRTSGRADYVGELFF. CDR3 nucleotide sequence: TGTGCCAGCAGCCCCAGGACTAGCGGGAGGGCAGACTATGTCGGGGAGCTGTTTTTT.

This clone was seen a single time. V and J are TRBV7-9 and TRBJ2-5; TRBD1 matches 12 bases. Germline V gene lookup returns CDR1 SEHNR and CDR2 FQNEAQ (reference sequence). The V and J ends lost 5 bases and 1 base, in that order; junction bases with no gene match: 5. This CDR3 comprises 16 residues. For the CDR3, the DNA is TGTGCCAGCAGCAGGGGGGACAGGGGGCTCCAAGAGACCCAGTACTTC. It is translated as CASSRGDRGLQETQYF.

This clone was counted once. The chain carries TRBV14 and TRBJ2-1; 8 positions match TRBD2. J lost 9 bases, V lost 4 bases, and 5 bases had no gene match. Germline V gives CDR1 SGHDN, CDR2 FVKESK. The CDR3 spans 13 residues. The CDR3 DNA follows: TGTGCCAGCAGCCTCCGACTAGCGAGTGAGCAGTTCTTC. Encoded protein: CASSLRLASEQFF.

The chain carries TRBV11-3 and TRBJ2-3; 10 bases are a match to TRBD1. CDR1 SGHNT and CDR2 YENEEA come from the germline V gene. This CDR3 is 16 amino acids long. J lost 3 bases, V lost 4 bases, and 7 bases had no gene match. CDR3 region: CASSSGDRGRTDTQYF. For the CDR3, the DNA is TGTGCCAGCAGCTCGGGGGACAGGGGAAGGACAGATACGCAGTATTTT.

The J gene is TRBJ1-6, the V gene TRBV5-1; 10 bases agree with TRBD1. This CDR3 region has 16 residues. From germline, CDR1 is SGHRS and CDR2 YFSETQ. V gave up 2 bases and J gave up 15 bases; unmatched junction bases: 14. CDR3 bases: TGCGCCAGCAGCTTCCACGTTGGGACAGGGGATTTGCTCCTCCACTTT. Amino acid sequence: CASSFHVGTGDLLLHF.

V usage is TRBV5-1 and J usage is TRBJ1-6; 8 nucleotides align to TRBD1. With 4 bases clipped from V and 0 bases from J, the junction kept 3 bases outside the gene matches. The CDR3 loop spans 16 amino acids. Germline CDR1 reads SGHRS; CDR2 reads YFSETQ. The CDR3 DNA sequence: TGCGCCAGCAGCGGGACAGGAAGCTCCTATAATTCACCCCTCCACTTT. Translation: CASSGTGSSYNSPLHF.

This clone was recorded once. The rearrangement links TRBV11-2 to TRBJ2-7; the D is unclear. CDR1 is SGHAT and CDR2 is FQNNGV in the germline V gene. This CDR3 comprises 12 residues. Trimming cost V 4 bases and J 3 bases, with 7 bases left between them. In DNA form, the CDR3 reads TGTGCCAGCAGCTGGGCCGGCTACGAGCAGTACTTC. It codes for CASSWAGYEQYF.

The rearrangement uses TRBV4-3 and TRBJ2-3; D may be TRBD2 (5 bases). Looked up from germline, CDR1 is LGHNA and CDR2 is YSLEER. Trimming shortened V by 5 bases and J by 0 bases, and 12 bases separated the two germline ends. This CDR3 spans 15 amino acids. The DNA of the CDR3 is TGCGCCAGCAGCTACAGCCGGACTAGCACAGATACGCAGTATTTT. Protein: CASSYSRTSTDTQYF.

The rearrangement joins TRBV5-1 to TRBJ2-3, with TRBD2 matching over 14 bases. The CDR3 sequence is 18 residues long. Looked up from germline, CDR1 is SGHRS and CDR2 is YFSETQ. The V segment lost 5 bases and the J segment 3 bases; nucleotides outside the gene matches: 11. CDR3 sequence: CASSLKTGTSGSTDTQYF. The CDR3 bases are TGCGCCAGCAGTCTCAAGACCGGGACTAGCGGGAGTACAGATACGCAGTATTTT.

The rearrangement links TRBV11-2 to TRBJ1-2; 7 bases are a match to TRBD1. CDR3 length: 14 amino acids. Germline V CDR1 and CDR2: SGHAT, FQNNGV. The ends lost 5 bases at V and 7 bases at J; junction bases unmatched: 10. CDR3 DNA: TGTGCCAGCAGCGACCCGACAGGGTGGGGTGGCTACACCTTC. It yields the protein CASSDPTGWGGYTF.

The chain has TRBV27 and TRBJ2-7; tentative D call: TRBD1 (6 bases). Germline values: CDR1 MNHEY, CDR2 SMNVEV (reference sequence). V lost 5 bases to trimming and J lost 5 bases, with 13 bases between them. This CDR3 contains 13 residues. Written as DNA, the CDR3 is TGTGCCAGCAGTAGGAGGCCAGGGGACGAGCAGTACTTC. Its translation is CASSRRPGDEQYF.

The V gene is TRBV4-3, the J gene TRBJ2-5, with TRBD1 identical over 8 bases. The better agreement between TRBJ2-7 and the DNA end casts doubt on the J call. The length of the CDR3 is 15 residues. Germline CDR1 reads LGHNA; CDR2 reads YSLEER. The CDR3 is CASSQGRDRLYEQYF. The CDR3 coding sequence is TGCGCCAGCAGCCAAGGAAGGGACAGGCTCTACGAGCAGTACTTC.

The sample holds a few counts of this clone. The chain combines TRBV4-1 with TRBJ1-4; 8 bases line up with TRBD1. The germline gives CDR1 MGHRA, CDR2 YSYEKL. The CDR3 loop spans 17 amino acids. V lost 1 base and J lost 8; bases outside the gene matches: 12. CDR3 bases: TGCGCCAGCAGCCAAGGAAACCGGGGACAGGAGCGAGAAAAACTGTTTTTT. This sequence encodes CASSQGNRGQEREKLFF.

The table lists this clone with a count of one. CDR3: CASSYVQGAPNGYTF. For the CDR3, the DNA is TGTGCCAGCAGTTACGTCCAGGGGGCGCCTAATGGCTACACCTTC. The chain uses TRBV6-5 and TRBJ1-2, with TRBD1 identical over 8 bases. The CDR3 is 15 residues long. Looked up from germline, CDR1 is MNHEY and CDR2 is SVGAGI. V trimming: 2 bases; J trimming: 6 bases; junction bases outside the gene matches: 8.

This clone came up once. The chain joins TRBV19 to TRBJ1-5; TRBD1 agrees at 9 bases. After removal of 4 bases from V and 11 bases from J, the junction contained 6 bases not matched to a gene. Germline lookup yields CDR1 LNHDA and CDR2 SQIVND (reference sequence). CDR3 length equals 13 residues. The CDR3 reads CASSKTGGPSQHF. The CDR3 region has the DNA TGTGCCAGTAGTAAGACAGGGGGGCCTTCCCAGCATTTT.

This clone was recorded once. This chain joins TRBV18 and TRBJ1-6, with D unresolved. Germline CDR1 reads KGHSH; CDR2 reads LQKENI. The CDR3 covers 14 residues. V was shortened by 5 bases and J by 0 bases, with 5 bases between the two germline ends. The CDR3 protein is CASSTSSYNSPLHF. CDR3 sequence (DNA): TGTGCCAGCTCAACAAGCTCCTATAATTCACCCCTCCACTTT. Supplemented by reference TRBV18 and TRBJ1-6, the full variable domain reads NAGVMQNPRHLVRRRGQEARLRCSPMKGHSHVYWYRQLPEEGLKFMVYLQKENIIDESGMPKERFSAEFPKEGPSILRIQQVVRGDSAAYFCASSTSSYNSPLHFGNGTRLTVT.

CDR3 nucleotides: TGTGCCAGCAGCTTAATAGGGGTGAGCACAGATACGCAGTATTTT. Translated: CASSLIGVSTDTQYF. The chain combines TRBV5-5 with TRBJ2-3; D is perhaps TRBD1 (5 bases). Germline CDR1 is SGHKS and CDR2 is YYEKEE (reference sequence). The CDR3 loop spans 15 amino acids. The V end was cut by 2 bases, the J end by 0 bases, with 10 bases between.

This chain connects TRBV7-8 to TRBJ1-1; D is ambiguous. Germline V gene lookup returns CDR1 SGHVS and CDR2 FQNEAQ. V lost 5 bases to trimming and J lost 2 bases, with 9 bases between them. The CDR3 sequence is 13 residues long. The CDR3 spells CASSPGTNTEAFF. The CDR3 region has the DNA TGTGCCAGCAGCCCAGGAACCAACACTGAAGCTTTCTTT.

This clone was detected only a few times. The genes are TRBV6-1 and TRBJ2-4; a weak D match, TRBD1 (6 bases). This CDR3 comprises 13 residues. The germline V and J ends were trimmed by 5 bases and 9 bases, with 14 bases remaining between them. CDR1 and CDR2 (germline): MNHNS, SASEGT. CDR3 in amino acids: CASSLGGSGIQYF. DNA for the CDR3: TGTGCCAGCAGTTTAGGGGGTTCGGGCATTCAGTACTTC.

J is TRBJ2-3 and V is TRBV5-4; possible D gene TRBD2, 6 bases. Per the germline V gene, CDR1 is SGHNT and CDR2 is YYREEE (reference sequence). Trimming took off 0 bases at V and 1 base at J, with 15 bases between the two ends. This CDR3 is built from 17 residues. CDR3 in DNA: TGTGCCAGCAGCTTGGATGCGGGACGATCCCGCACAGATACGCAGTATTTT. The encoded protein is CASSLDAGRSRTDTQYF.

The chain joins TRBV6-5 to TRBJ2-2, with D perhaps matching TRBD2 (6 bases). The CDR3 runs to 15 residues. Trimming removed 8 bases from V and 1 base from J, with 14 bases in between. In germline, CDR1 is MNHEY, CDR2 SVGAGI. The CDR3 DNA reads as TGTGCCAGCTATCGTCGGGGGAGGAACACCGGGGAGCTGTTTTTT. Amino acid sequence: CASYRRGRNTGELFF.

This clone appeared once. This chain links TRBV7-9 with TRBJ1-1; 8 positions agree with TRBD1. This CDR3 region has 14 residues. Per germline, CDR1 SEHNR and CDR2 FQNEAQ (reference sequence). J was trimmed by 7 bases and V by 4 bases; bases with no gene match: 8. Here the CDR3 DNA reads TGTGCCAGCAGCTCGTTCCCAGGGGGCGGTGAAGCTTTCTTT. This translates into CASSSFPGGGEAFF.

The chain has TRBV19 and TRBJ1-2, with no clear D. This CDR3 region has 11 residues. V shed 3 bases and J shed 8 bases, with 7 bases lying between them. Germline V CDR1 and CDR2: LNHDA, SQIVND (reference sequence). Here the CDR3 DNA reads TGTGCCAGTAGTATCAGCGGGGGCTACACCTTC. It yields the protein CASSISGGYTF.

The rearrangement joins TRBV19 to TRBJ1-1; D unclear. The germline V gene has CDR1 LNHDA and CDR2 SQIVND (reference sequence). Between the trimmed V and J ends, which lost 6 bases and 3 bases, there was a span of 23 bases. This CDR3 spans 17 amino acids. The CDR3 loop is CASRVTGNHYPYTEAFF. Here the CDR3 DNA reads TGTGCCAGTAGAGTCACGGGGAACCACTACCCATACACTGAAGCTTTCTTT. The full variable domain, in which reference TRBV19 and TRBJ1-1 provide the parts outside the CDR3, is DGGITQSPKYLFRKEGQNVTLSCEQNLNHDAMYWYRQDPGQGLRLIYYSQIVNDFQKGDIAEGYSVSREKKESFPLTVTSAQKNPTAFYLCASRVTGNHYPYTEAFFGQGTRLTVV.

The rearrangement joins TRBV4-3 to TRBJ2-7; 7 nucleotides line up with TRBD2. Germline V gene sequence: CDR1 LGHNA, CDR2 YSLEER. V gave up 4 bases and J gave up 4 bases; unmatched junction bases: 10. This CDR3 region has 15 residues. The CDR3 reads CASSPSVAGLYEQYF. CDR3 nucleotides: TGCGCCAGCAGCCCTTCGGTAGCGGGCCTTTACGAGCAGTACTTC.

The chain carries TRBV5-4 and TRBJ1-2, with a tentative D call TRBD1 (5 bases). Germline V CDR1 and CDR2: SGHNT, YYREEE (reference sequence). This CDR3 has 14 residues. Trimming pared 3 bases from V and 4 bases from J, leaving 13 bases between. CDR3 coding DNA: TGTGCCAGCAGCTCGTATGGGGCTACCTATGGCTACACCTTC. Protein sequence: CASSSYGATYGYTF.

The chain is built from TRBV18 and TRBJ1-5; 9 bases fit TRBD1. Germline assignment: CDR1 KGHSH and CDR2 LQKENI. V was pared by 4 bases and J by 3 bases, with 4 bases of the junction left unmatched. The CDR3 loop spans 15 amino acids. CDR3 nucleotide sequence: TGTGCCAGCTCACACCGGACAGGGGCCAATCAGCCCCAGCATTTT. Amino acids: CASSHRTGANQPQHF.